Below, 3 T cell receptor beta chains from the same sample are listed, as sequenced in a study of PD-1 blockade in mismatch repair-deficient tumors. Sequenced by immunoSEQ multiplex PCR; TCRdb stores in-frame clones only, minus some. The repertoire holds some 97,000 clones, with 82% as singletons. The sample here was peripheral blood, taken approximately 35 weeks after starting pembrolizumab. The receptors come from an adult with mismatch repair-deficient cancer.

This rearrangement joins TRBV4-1 to TRBJ2-2; 9 nucleotides line up with TRBD1. With 0 bases clipped from V and 10 bases from J, the junction kept 9 bases outside the gene matches. The germline V gene encodes CDR1 MGHRA and CDR2 YSYEKL. This CDR3 comprises 16 residues. In DNA, the CDR3 is TGCGCCAGCAGCCAAGATTTGGGACAGGGTCTATCGGAGCTGTTTTTT. It translates to CASSQDLGQGLSELFF.

The chain carries TRBV9 and TRBJ2-7; 9 bases are a match to TRBD1. Germline V gene sequence: CDR1 SGDLS, CDR2 YYNGEE. The CDR3 runs to 14 residues. Unmatched junction bases numbered 4, after V lost 0 bases and J lost 6 bases. DNA for the CDR3: TGTGCCAGCAGCGTAGCCCCGGACAGGGGCGAGCAGTACTTC. Encoded protein: CASSVAPDRGEQYF.

The V and J genes are TRBV30 and TRBJ1-2; TRBD1 matches 7 bases. The germline V gene encodes CDR1 GTSNPN and CDR2 SVGIG (reference sequence). The CDR3 totals 12 residues. With 2 bases clipped from V and 7 bases from J, the junction kept 4 bases outside the gene matches. This CDR3 is CAWSKGTAGYTF. The CDR3 DNA reads as TGTGCCTGGAGTAAAGGGACAGCTGGCTACACCTTC.